A selection of T cell receptor beta chains follows, all from one sample in a study of molecular identifiers for immune sequencing clone quantification. TCRdb re-analysed the PCR reads in MiXCR, keeping a single row per CDR3 protein. Among some 8,500 distinct CDR3 sequences listed, 14% were seen once. Sequencing used naive CD8+ T cells from blood, with Jurkat cell RNA spiked in. Receptor source: a human donor in good health. Some libraries in this study had Jurkat cell RNA spiked in. Each CDR3 is given with its conserved first and last residue. Fields, in order: D gene, clone size, V gene, J gene, CDR3 protein, CDR3 DNA. The D gene is left open where the match is weak. Clone size appears in some rows only: once, few, many, or a class for an expanded clone.

NA	medium-sized	TRBV4-3	TRBJ2-7	CASSQSGAARHEQYF	TGCGCCAGCAGCCAATCAGGGGCGGCCAGGCACGAGCAGTACTTC
TRBD2	many	TRBV29-1	TRBJ2-7	CSVRGRGSYEQYF	TGCAGCGTGCGTGGGCGGGGGTCCTACGAGCAGTACTTC
NA	many	TRBV12-3/TRBV12-4	TRBJ2-2	CASSLSGGGTGELFF	TGTGCCAGCAGTTTATCAGGGGGGGGCACCGGGGAGCTGTTTTTT
NA	many	TRBV29-1	TRBJ2-1	CSVEGYGTETLLIDEQFF	TGCAGCGTTGAAGGTTACGGGACCGAAACCTTACTGATCGATGAGCAGTTCTTC
TRBD1	medium-sized	TRBV4-1	TRBJ2-5	CASSFRQGAGETQYF	TGCGCCAGCAGCTTCAGACAGGGGGCGGGAGAGACCCAGTACTTC
NA	medium-sized	TRBV24-1	TRBJ2-3	CATSDPLAPSAQYF	TGTGCCACCAGTGACCCCCTTGCCCCTTCGGCGCAGTATTTT
TRBD1	medium-sized	TRBV6-2/TRBV6-3	TRBJ2-7	CASSATGTGSPEQYF	TGTGCCAGCAGTGCCACCGGGACAGGTTCTCCCGAGCAGTACTTC
NA	NA	TRBV7-6	TRBJ2-7	CASSLGAPGIAISYEQYF	TGTGCCAGCAGCTTAGGGGCCCCAGGGATCGCAATCTCCTACGAGCAGTACTTC
TRBD1	many	TRBV4-1	TRBJ2-7	CASSQNSVGQGPYEQYF	TGCGCCAGCAGCCAAAACTCCGTCGGACAGGGTCCCTACGAGCAGTACTTC
NA	medium-sized	TRBV9	TRBJ2-7	CASSAQPGEFYEQYF	TGTGCCAGCAGCGCCCAGCCTGGGGAGTTCTACGAGCAGTACTTC
NA	NA	TRBV25-1	TRBJ2-1	CASSSLMPGFAYNEQFF	TGTGCCAGCAGCTCCCTAATGCCAGGGTTCGCCTACAATGAGCAGTTCTTC
NA	many	TRBV29-1	TRBJ1-1	CSDQTVGIEAFF	TGCAGCGACCAGACAGTCGGTATCGAAGCTTTCTTT
TRBD2	many	TRBV23-1	TRBJ2-1	CASKSSRESSCNEQFF	TGCGCCAGCAAGTCCTCGCGGGAGAGCTCCTGCAATGAGCAGTTCTTC
NA	NA	TRBV5-3	TRBJ2-1	CASSDPQGSDSYNEQFF	TGTGCCAGCAGCGATCCTCAGGGGTCCGACTCCTACAATGAGCAGTTCTTC
TRBD2	medium-sized	TRBV7-9	TRBJ2-2	CASSPGLAGARGTGELFF	TGTGCCAGCAGCCCTGGACTAGCGGGAGCGAGGGGGACCGGGGAGCTGTTTTTT
NA	many	TRBV7-7	TRBJ2-1	CASSLAPLRDYNEQFF	TGTGCCAGCAGCTTAGCGCCACTACGGGATTACAATGAGCAGTTCTTC
NA	many	TRBV27	TRBJ1-5	CASSLSSQSLNQPQHF	TGTGCCAGCAGTTTATCGAGTCAATCCCTCAATCAGCCCCAGCATTTT
TRBD1	medium-sized	TRBV20-1	TRBJ1-4	CSVRWEGAPTNEKLFF	TGCAGTGTGAGATGGGAGGGGGCGCCAACTAATGAAAAACTGTTTTTT
NA	many	TRBV2	TRBJ2-2	CASSEARDLENTGELFF	TGTGCCAGCAGTGAAGCAAGGGATCTAGAGAACACCGGGGAGCTGTTTTTT
TRBD2	many	TRBV6-1	TRBJ2-1	CASVAGGRKNEQFF	TGTGCCAGCGTAGCGGGGGGGCGAAAGAATGAGCAGTTCTTC
NA	medium-sized	TRBV15	TRBJ2-3	CATSRDTGSTDTQYF	TGTGCCACCAGCAGAGATACAGGGTCCACAGATACGCAGTATTTT
NA	medium-sized	TRBV30	TRBJ2-7	CAWSVTEQYF	TGTGCCTGGAGTGTTACTGAGCAGTACTTC
NA	NA	TRBV23-1	TRBJ2-5	CTSSQSGPVQTGDRETQYF	TGCACCAGCAGTCAATCGGGGCCGGTCCAGACGGGCGACCGGGAGACCCAGTACTTC
TRBD1	many	TRBV30	TRBJ2-7	CAWSVRTGDWYEQYF	TGTGCCTGGAGTGTACGGACAGGGGATTGGTACGAGCAGTACTTC
TRBD2	few	TRBV4-2	TRBJ2-1	CASSQEEGWVAGYTEQFF	TGTGCCAGCAGCCAAGAGGAGGGGTGGGTAGCGGGATACACTGAGCAGTTCTTC
NA	many	TRBV21-1	TRBJ2-7	CASSKVWYEQYF	TGTGCCAGCAGCAAAGTCTGGTACGAGCAGTACTTC
NA	medium-sized	TRBV6-6	TRBJ2-7	CASRFVGNNEQYF	TGTGCCAGCAGGTTCGTGGGGAACAACGAGCAGTACTTC
NA	medium-sized	TRBV21-1	TRBJ1-4	CASSIRDSAEKLFF	TGTGCCAGCAGCATCCGGGACAGCGCCGAAAAACTGTTTTTT
NA	many	TRBV10-1	TRBJ2-5	CASSVPGRETQYF	TGCGCCAGCAGTGTCCCGGGACGAGAGACCCAGTACTTC
NA	many	TRBV19	TRBJ2-7	CASRDQGTYEQYF	TGTGCCAGTAGGGATCAGGGCACTTACGAGCAGTACTTC
TRBD2	medium-sized	TRBV11-2	TRBJ2-3	CASSSSAGGLTDTQYF	TGTGCCAGCAGCTCGTCGGCGGGGGGATTGACAGATACGCAGTATTTT
TRBD2	medium-sized	TRBV5-1	TRBJ2-3	CASSPRKTSGRDTDTQYF	TGCGCCAGCAGCCCACGAAAGACTAGCGGGAGAGACACAGATACGCAGTATTTT
NA	few	TRBV4-1	TRBJ2-3	CASSQPYILTSTDTQYF	TGCGCCAGCAGCCAACCTTACATTCTCACTAGCACAGATACGCAGTATTTT
TRBD1	many	TRBV11-3	TRBJ2-3	CASSFSGQGTDTQYF	TGTGCCAGCAGCTTTTCGGGACAGGGCACAGATACGCAGTATTTT
TRBD1	many	TRBV27	TRBJ2-7	CASSLGQNYEQYF	TGTGCCAGCAGTTTGGGACAGAACTACGAGCAGTACTTC
NA	medium-sized	TRBV13	TRBJ2-5	CASSSRTAGETQYF	TGTGCCAGCAGCTCACGGACAGCAGGAGAGACCCAGTACTTC
NA	NA	TRBV29-1	TRBJ2-7	CSVSRAGPYEQYF	TGCAGCGTTTCCCGGGCGGGCCCTTACGAGCAGTACTTC
TRBD1	medium-sized	TRBV12-3/TRBV12-4	TRBJ1-2	CASSWTGGGYTF	TGTGCCAGCAGTTGGACAGGAGGAGGCTACACCTTC
NA	NA	TRBV7-9	TRBJ2-1	CASSLASSPDEQSF	TGTGCCAGCAGCTTAGCCTCTAGCCCCGATGAACAGTCCTTC
NA	many	TRBV18	TRBJ2-5	CASSPPYRETQYF	TGTGCCAGCTCACCACCGTACAGAGAGACCCAGTACTTC
TRBD1	medium-sized	TRBV4-1	TRBJ1-1	CASSLGQGNEAFF	TGCGCCAGCAGCCTGGGACAGGGGAATGAAGCTTTCTTT
NA	medium-sized	TRBV5-1	TRBJ1-1	CASGWGPMNTEAFF	TGCGCCAGCGGATGGGGACCGATGAACACTGAAGCTTTCTTT
NA	medium-sized	TRBV7-8	TRBJ1-1	CASSLSRQNTEAFF	TGTGCCAGCAGCTTAAGTAGGCAGAACACTGAAGCTTTCTTT
NA	medium-sized	TRBV9	TRBJ2-7	CASSEDGTRHYEQYF	TGTGCCAGCAGCGAAGACGGGACCCGGCACTACGAGCAGTACTTC
TRBD1	NA	TRBV5-4	TRBJ2-7	CASSHGQGTYEQYF	TGTGCCAGCAGCCACGGACAGGGAACCTACGAGCAGTACTTC
NA	few	TRBV7-9	TRBJ1-2	CASSPGWNYGYTF	TGTGCCAGCAGCCCAGGTTGGAACTATGGCTACACCTTC
TRBD1	NA	TRBV6-5	TRBJ2-7	CASSPPGTGVDGQYF	TGTGCCAGCAGTCCCCCCGGGACAGGGGTCGACGGGCAGTACTTC
TRBD1	medium-sized	TRBV7-9	TRBJ2-1	CASSHQDRFNEQFF	TGTGCCAGCAGCCACCAGGACAGGTTCAATGAGCAGTTCTTC
NA	medium-sized	TRBV4-2	TRBJ2-7	CASSQGIQGMEQYF	TGTGCCAGCAGCCAAGGGATTCAGGGGATGGAGCAGTACTTC
NA	many	TRBV19	TRBJ2-1	CASSIWPFNEQFF	TGTGCCAGTAGTATTTGGCCTTTCAATGAGCAGTTCTTC
TRBD1	many	TRBV4-3	TRBJ2-7	CASSLTYDPGQGNYEQYF	TGCGCCAGCAGCCTAACATATGATCCGGGACAGGGTAACTACGAGCAGTACTTC
TRBD2	once	TRBV4-1	TRBJ2-1	CASRSGTSGYNEQFF	TGCGCCAGCAGATCCGGGACTAGCGGTTACAATGAGCAGTTCTTC
TRBD1	medium-sized	TRBV28	TRBJ1-5	CASSLMGGQPNQPQHF	TGTGCCAGCAGTTTAATGGGGGGACAGCCCAATCAGCCCCAGCATTTT
TRBD2	medium-sized	TRBV7-2	TRBJ2-7	CASSHALAGFEYF	TGTGCCAGCAGCCATGCGCTAGCGGGATTTGAGTACTTC
NA	medium-sized	TRBV7-2	TRBJ2-5	CASSLGGVEETQYF	TGTGCCAGCAGCTTAGGAGGGGTCGAAGAGACCCAGTACTTC